The clone carrying this TCR beta chain was seen a few times. Its target is not known. Looked up from germline, CDR1 is SGHTA and CDR2 is FQGNSA. V was trimmed by 5 bases and J by 5 bases, leaving 16 bases between them. This CDR3 is 16 amino acids long. This sample is drawn from a study of response to subunit inactivated influenza vaccine. TCRdb itself ran the RT-PCR reads through MiXCR, one entry per CDR3 protein. The repertoire holds about 650,000 distinct CDR3 sequences, with around 14% as singletons. Findings of the study overall: Each seasonal influenza vaccination, the authors suggested, recruits few new T cells.

This receptor was taken from a man in his fifties or sixties who received an inactivated influenza vaccine. The V gene is TRBV7-2, the J gene TRBJ1-6, with a weak D call TRBD1 (6 bases). The material sequenced was PBMCs from blood, taken approximately 12 days after vaccination. The CDR3 spells CASSVTTGHNNSPLHF. The CDR3 nucleotides are TGTGCCAGCAGCGTGACAACGGGACACAATAATTCACCCCTCCACTTT.